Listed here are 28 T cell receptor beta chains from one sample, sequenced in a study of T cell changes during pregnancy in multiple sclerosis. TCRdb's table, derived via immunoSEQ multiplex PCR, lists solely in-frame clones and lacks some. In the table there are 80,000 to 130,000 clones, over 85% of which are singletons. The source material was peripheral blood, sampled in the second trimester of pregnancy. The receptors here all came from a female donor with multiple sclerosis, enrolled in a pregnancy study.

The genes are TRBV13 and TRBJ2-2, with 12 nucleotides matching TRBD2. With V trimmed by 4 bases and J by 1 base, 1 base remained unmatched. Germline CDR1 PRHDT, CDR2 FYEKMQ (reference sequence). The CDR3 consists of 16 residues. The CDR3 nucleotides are TGTGCCAGCAGCTGGGGACTAGCGGGGAACACCGGGGAGCTGTTTTTT. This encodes CASSWGLAGNTGELFF. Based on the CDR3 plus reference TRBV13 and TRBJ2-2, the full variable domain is AAGVIQSPRHLIKEKRETATLKCYPIPRHDTVYWYQQGPGQDPQFLISFYEKMQSDKGSIPDRFSAQQFSDYHSELNMSSLELGDSALYFCASSWGLAGNTGELFFGEGSRLTVL.

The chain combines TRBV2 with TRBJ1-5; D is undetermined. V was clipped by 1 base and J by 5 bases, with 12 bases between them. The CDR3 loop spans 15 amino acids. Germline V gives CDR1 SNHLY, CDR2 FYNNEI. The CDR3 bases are TGTGCCAGCAGTGAAGAGGAGGTCAGGTATCAGCCCCAGCATTTT. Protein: CASSEEEVRYQPQHF.

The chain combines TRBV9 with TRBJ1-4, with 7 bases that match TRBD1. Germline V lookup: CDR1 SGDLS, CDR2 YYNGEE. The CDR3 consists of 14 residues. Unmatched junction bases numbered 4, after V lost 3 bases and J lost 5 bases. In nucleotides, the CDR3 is TGTGCCAGCAGCGCCGGGACAGTAAATGAAAAACTGTTTTTT. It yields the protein CASSAGTVNEKLFF.

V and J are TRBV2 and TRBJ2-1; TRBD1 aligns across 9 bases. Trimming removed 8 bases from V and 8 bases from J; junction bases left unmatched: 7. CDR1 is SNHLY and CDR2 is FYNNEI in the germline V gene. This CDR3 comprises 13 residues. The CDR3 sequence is CASRDRADYEQFF. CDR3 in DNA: TGTGCCAGCCGGGACAGGGCGGACTATGAGCAGTTCTTC.

The CDR3 region is CASSLTGTNYEQYF. CDR3 DNA: TGTGCCAGCAGTTTGACAGGGACAAACTACGAGCAGTACTTC. The J gene is TRBJ2-7, the V gene TRBV28; 7 nucleotides line up with TRBD1. V lost 3 bases to trimming and J lost 3 bases; unmatched junction nucleotides: 5. The CDR3 runs 14 residues. The V gene's germline CDR1 is MDHEN and CDR2 SYDVKM.

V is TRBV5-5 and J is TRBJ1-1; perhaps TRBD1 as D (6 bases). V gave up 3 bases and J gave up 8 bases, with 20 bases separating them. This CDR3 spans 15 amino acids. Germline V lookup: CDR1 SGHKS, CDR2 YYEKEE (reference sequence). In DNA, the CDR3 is TGTGCCAGCAGCTCCGGATCGGCGGGGGGGGCGGAAGCTTTCTTT. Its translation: CASSSGSAGGAEAFF.

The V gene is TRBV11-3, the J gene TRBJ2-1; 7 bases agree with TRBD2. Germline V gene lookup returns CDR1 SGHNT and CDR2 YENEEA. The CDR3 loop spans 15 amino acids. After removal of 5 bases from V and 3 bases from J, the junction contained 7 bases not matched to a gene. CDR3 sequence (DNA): TGTGCCAGCAGCCGGGGGGTGGTAGACTACAATGAGCAGTTCTTC. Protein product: CASSRGVVDYNEQFF.

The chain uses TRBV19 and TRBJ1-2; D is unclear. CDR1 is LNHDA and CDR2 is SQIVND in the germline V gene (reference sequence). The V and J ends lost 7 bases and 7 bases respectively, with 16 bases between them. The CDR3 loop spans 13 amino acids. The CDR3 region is CASTLTREAGYTF. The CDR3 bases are TGTGCCAGTACCTTAACTAGGGAGGCTGGCTACACCTTC.

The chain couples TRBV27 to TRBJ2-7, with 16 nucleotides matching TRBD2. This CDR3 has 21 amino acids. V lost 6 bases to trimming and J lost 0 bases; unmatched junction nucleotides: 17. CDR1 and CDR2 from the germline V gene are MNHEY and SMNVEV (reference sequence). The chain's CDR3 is CASRKQGTSGRALGSSYEQYF. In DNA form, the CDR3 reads TGTGCCAGCAGGAAGCAAGGGACTAGCGGGAGGGCCTTGGGTAGCTCCTACGAGCAGTACTTC.

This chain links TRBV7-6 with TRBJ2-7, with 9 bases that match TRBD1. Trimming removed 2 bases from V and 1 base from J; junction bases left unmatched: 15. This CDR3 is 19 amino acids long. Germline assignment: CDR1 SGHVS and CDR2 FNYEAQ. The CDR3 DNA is TGTGCCAGCAGCTTAAGTTTGGGGACAGGGCCTTTTGGGTCCTACGAGCAGTACTTC. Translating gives CASSLSLGTGPFGSYEQYF. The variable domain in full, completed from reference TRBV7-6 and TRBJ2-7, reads GAGVSQSPRYKVTKRGQDVALRCDPISGHVSLYWYRQALGQGPEFLTYFNYEAQQDKSGLPNDRFSAERPEGSISTLTIQRTEQRDSAMYRCASSLSLGTGPFGSYEQYFGPGTRLTVT.

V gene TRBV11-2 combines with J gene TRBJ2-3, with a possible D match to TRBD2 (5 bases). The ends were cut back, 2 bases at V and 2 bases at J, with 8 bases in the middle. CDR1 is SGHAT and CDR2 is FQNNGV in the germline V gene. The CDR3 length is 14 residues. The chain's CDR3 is CASSLTDYTDTQYF. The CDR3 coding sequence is TGTGCCAGCAGCTTAACAGACTACACAGATACGCAGTATTTT. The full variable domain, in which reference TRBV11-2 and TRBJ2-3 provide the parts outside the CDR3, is EAGVAQSPRYKIIEKRQSVAFWCNPISGHATLYWYQQILGQGPKLLIQFQNNGVVDDSQLPKDRFSAERLKGVDSTLKIQPAKLEDSAVYLCASSLTDYTDTQYFGPGTRLTVL.

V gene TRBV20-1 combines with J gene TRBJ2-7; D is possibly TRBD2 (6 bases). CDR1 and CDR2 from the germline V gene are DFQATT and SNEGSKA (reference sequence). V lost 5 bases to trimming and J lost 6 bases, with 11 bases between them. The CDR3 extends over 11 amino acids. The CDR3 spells CSAPSGVEQYF. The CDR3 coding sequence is TGCAGTGCTCCCTCGGGGGTCGAGCAGTACTTC.

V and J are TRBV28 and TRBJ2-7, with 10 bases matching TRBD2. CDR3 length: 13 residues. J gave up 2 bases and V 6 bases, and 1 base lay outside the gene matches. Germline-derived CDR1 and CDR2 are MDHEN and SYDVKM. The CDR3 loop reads CASRLAGPYEQYF. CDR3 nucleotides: TGTGCCAGCAGACTAGCGGGACCCTACGAGCAGTACTTC.

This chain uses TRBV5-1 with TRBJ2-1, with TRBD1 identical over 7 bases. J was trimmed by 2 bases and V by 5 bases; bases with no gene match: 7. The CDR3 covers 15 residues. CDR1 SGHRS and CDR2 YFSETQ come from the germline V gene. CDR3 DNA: TGCGCCAGCAGGTCTCACAGGGGAACCTACAATGAGCAGTTCTTC. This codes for CASRSHRGTYNEQFF.

This chain's CDR3 is CSAVTGGNQPQHF. In DNA form, the CDR3 reads TGCAGCGCCGTGACAGGGGGCAATCAGCCCCAGCATTTT. This sequence joins TRBV29-1 and TRBJ1-5, with 8 bases lining up with TRBD1. CDR1 and CDR2 (germline): SQVTM, ANQGSEA. The CDR3 is 13 residues long. J gave up 2 bases and V 7 bases, and 4 bases lay outside the gene matches. Filled out from reference TRBV29-1 and TRBJ1-5, the complete variable domain reads SAVISQKPSRDICQRGTSLTIQCQVDSQVTMMFWYRQQPGQSLTLIATANQGSEATYESGFVIDKFPISRPNLTFSTLTVSNMSPEDSSIYLCSAVTGGNQPQHFGDGTRLSIL.

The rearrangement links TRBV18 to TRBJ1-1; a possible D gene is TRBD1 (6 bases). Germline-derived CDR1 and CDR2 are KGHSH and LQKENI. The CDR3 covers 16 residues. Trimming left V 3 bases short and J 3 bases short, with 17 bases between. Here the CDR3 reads CASSPRGGAGDTEAFF. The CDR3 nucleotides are TGTGCCAGCTCACCCAGAGGGGGGGCCGGGGACACTGAAGCTTTCTTT.

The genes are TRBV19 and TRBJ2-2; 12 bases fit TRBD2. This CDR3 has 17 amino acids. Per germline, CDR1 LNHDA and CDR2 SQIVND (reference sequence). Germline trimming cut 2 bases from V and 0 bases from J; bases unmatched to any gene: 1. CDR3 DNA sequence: TGTGCCAGTAGTATACTAGCGGGGGGGCCGAACACCGGGGAGCTGTTTTTT. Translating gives CASSILAGGPNTGELFF.

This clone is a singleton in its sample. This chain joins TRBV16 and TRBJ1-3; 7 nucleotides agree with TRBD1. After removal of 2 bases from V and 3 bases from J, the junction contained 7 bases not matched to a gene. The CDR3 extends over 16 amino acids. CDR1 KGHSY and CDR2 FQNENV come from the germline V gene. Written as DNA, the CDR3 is TGTGCCAGCAGCCAACCCGACCGGGACAGTGGAAACACCATATATTTT. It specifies CASSQPDRDSGNTIYF.

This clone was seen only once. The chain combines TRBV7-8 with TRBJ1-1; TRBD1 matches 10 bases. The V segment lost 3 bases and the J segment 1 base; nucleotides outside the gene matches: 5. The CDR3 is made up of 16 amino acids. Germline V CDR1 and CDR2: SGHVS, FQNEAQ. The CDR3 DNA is TGTGCCAGCAGCTTCCGGGACAGGGGATCGAACACTGAAGCTTTCTTT. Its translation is CASSFRDRGSNTEAFF.

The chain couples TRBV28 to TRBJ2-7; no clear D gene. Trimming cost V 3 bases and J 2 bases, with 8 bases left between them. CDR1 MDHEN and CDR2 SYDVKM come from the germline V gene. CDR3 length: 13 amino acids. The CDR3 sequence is CASSLAGTYEQYF. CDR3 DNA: TGTGCCAGCAGTTTGGCAGGAACCTACGAGCAGTACTTC.

This chain's CDR3 is CASSVDPRREKLFF. CDR3 DNA: TGTGCCAGCAGCGTAGATCCTAGGAGAGAAAAACTGTTTTTT. The chain uses TRBV9 and TRBJ1-4; D is unclear. The V gene lost 0 bases and the J gene lost 8 bases, with 11 bases spanning the gap. CDR3 size: 14 residues. Looked up from germline, CDR1 is SGDLS and CDR2 is YYNGEE.

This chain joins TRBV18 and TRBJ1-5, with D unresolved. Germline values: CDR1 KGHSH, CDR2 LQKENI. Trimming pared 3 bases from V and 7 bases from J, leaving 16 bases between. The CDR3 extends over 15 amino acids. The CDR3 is CASSPGKRGGQPQHF. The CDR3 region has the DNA TGTGCCAGCTCACCCGGTAAGAGAGGAGGCCAGCCCCAGCATTTT.

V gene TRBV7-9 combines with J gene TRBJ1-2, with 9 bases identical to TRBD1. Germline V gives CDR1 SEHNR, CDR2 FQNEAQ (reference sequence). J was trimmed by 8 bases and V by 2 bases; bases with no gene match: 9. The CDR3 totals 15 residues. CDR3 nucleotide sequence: TGTGCCAGCAGCTTAATGTTAACAGGGGGCGTGGGCTACACCTTC. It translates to CASSLMLTGGVGYTF.

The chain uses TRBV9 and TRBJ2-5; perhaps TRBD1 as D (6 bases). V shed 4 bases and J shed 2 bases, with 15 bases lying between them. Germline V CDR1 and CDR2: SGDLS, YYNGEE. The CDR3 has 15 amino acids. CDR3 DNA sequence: TGTGCCAGCAGCCCCACAGGGTATAAACAAGAGACCCAGTACTTC. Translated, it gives CASSPTGYKQETQYF. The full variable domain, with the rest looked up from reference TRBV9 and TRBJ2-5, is DSGVTQTPKHLITATGQRVTLRCSPRSGDLSVYWYQQSLDQGLQFLIQYYNGEERAKGNILERFSAQQFPDLHSELNLSSLELGDSALYFCASSPTGYKQETQYFGPGTRLLVL.

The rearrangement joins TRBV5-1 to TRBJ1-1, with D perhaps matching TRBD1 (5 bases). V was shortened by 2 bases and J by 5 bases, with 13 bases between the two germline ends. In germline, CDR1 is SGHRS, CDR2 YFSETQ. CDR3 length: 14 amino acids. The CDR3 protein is CASSFRDGGTEAFF. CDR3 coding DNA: TGCGCCAGCAGCTTCCGGGACGGGGGAACTGAAGCTTTCTTT. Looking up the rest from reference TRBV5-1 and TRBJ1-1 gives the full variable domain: KAGVTQTPRYLIKTRGQQVTLSCSPISGHRSVSWYQQTPGQGLQFLFEYFSETQRNKGNFPGRFSGRQFSNSRSEMNVSTLELGDSALYLCASSFRDGGTEAFFGQGTRLTVV.

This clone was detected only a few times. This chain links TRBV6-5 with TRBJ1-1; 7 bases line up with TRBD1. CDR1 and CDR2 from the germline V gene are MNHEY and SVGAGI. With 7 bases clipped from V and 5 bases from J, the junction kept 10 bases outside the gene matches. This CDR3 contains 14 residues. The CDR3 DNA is TGTGCCAGCACCCAAACAGGGGCAATGACTGAAGCTTTCTTT. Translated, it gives CASTQTGAMTEAFF.

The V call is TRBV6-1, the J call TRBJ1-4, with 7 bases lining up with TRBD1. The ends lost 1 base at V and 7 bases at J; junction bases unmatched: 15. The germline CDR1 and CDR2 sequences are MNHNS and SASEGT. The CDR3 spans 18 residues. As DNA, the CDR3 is TGTGCCAGCAGTGAAGGGGCCTCTTTAACAGGGGTGGTTGAAAAACTGTTTTTT. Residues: CASSEGASLTGVVEKLFF.

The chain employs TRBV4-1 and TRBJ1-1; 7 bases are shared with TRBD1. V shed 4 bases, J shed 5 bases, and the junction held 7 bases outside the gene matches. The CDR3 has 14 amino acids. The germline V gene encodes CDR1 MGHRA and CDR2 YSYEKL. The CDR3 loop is CASSPRTGGTEAFF. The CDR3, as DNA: TGCGCCAGCAGCCCGAGGACAGGAGGGACTGAAGCTTTCTTT.